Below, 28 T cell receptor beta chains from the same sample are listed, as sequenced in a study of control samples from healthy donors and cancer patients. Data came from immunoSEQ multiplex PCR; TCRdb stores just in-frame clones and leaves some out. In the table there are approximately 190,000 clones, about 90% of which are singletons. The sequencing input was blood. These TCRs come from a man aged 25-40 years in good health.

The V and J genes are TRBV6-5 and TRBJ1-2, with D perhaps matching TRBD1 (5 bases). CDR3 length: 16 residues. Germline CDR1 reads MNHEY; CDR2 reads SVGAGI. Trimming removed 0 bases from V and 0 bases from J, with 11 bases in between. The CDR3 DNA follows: TGTGCCAGCAGTTACTCGACAGCCTCAGCTAACTATGGCTACACCTTC. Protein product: CASSYSTASANYGYTF.

The CDR3 sequence: CASSQGYSGNTIYF. The CDR3 DNA sequence: TGTGCCAGCAGCCAAGGCTACTCTGGAAACACCATATATTTT. The rearrangement joins TRBV3-1 (or the pseudogene TRBV3-2) to TRBJ1-3; D unclear. Trimming took off 1 base at V and 0 bases at J, with 4 bases between the two ends. The germline gives CDR1 LGHDT, CDR2 YNNKEL (reference sequence). This CDR3 comprises 14 residues.

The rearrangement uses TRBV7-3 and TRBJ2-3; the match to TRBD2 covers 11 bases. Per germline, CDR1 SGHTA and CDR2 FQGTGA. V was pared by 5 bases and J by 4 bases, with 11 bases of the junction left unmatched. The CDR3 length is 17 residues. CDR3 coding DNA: TGTGCCAGCAGCCTAATCCTAGCGGGGGGTTCCTCAGATACGCAGTATTTT. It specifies CASSLILAGGSSDTQYF. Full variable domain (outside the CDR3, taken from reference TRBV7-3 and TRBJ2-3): GAGVSQTPSNKVTEKGKYVELRCDPISGHTALYWYRQSLGQGPEFLIYFQGTGAADDSGLPNDRFFAVRPEGSVSTLKIQRTERGDSAVYLCASSLILAGGSSDTQYFGPGTRLTVL.

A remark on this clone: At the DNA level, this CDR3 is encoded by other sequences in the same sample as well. The CDR3 loop reads CASRTGANTEAFF. The CDR3 region has the DNA TGCGCCAGCCGAACAGGGGCAAACACTGAAGCTTTCTTT. The rearrangement uses TRBV10-1 and TRBJ1-1; 7 bases fit TRBD1. This CDR3 is 13 amino acids long. The junction had 5 bases not matched to a gene; V was cut back by 8 bases and J by 2 bases. Germline loops: CDR1 WNHNN, CDR2 SYGVQD (reference sequence).

Here the CDR3 reads CASSENRGGTEAFF. CDR3 DNA sequence: TGTGCCAGCAGTGAAAATCGAGGGGGCACTGAAGCTTTCTTT. This chain connects TRBV6-1 to TRBJ1-1, with TRBD1 as a possible D gene (6 bases). The CDR3 extends over 14 amino acids. Trimming left V 2 bases short and J 4 bases short, with 11 bases between. Per germline, CDR1 MNHNS and CDR2 SASEGT.

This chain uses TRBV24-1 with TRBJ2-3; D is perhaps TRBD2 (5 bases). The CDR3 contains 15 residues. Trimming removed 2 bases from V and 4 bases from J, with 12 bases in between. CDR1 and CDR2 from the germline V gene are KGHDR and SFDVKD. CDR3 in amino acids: CATSDSRGAADTQYF. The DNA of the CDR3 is TGTGCCACCAGTGATTCCCGGGGAGCGGCAGATACGCAGTATTTT.

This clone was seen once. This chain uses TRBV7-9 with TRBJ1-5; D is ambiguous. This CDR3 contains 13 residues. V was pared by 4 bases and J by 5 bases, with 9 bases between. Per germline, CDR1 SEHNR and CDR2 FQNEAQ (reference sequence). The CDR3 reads CASSSSTYQPQHF. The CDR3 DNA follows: TGTGCCAGCAGCTCCTCCACCTATCAGCCCCAGCATTTT.

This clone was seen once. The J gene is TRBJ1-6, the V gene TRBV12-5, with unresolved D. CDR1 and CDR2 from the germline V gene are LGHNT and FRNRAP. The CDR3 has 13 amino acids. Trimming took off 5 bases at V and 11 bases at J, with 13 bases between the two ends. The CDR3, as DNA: TGTGCTAGTGGTACGGGGTCAGGTGCACCCCTCCACTTT. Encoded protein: CASGTGSGAPLHF.

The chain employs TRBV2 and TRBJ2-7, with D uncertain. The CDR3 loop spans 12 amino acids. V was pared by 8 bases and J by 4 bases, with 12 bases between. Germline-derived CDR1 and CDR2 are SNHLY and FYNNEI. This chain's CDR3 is CASREEFYEQYF. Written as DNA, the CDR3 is TGTGCCAGCCGCGAGGAGTTTTACGAGCAGTACTTC.

CDR3 sequence: CASSEGLRRYYGYTF. DNA for the CDR3: TGCGCCAGCAGTGAGGGGTTGCGGAGATACTATGGCTACACCTTC. The chain couples TRBV10-2 to TRBJ1-2; D is unclear. V shed 2 bases and J shed 3 bases, with 13 bases lying between them. Per germline, CDR1 WSHSY and CDR2 SAAADI. The CDR3 is 15 amino acids.

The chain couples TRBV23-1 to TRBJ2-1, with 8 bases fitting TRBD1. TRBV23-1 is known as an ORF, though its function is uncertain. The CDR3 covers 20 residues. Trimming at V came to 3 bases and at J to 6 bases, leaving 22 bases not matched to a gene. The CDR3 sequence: CASSQVIGQGSYESINEQFF. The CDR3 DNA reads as TGCGCCAGCAGTCAGGTAATAGGACAGGGTTCTTATGAGTCTATCAATGAGCAGTTCTTC.

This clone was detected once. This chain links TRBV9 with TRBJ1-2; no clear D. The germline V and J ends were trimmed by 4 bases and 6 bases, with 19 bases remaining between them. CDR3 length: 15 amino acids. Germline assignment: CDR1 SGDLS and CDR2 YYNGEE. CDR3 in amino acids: CASSSDPLGGNGYTF. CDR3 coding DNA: TGTGCCAGCAGCTCTGATCCATTGGGTGGGAATGGCTACACCTTC.

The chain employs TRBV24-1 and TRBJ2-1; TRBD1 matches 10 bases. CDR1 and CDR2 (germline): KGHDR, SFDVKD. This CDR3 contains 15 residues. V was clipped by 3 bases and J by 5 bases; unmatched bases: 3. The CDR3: CATSDPGQGNNEQFF. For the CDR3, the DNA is TGTGCCACCAGTGATCCGGGACAGGGGAACAATGAGCAGTTCTTC.

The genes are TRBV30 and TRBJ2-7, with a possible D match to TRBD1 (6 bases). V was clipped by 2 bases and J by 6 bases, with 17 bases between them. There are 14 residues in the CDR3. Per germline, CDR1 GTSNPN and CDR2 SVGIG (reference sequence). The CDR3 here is CAWSRQVARGEQYF. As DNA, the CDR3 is TGTGCCTGGAGTCGACAGGTCGCTCGAGGCGAGCAGTACTTC.

The CDR3 coding sequence is TGTGCCAGTAGATCGGACAGGGGGCCCTACAATGAGCAGTTCTTC. This codes for CASRSDRGPYNEQFF. The J gene is TRBJ2-1, the V gene TRBV19; TRBD1 agrees at 11 bases. Unmatched junction bases numbered 3, after V lost 6 bases and J lost 2 bases. Germline CDR1 LNHDA, CDR2 SQIVND (reference sequence). The CDR3 extends over 15 amino acids.

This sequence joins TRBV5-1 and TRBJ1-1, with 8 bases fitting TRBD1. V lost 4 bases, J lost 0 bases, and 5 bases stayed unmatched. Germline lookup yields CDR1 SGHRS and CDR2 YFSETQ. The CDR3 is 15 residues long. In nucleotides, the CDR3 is TGCGCCAGCAGCGTACAGGGGGAGATGAACACTGAAGCTTTCTTT. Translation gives CASSVQGEMNTEAFF.

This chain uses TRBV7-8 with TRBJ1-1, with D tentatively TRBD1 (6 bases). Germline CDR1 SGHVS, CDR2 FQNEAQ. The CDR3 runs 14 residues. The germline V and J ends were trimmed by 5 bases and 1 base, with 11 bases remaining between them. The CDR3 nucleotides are TGTGCCAGCAGCCTCGACAGGAGGAACACTGAAGCTTTCTTT. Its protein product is CASSLDRRNTEAFF.

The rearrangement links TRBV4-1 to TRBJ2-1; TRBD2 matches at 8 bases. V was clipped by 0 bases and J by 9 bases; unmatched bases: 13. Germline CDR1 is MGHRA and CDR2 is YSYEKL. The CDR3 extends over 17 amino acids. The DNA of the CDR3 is TGCGCCAGCAGCCAAGATCGTTTGGGACTAGGTTTAGGTGAGCAGTTCTTC. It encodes CASSQDRLGLGLGEQFF.

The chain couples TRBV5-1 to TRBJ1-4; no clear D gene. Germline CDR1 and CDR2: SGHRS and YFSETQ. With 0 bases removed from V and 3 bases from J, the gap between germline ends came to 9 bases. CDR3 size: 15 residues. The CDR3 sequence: CASSLGGSSNEKLFF. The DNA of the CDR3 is TGCGCCAGCAGCTTGGGTGGGTCCTCTAATGAAAAACTGTTTTTT.

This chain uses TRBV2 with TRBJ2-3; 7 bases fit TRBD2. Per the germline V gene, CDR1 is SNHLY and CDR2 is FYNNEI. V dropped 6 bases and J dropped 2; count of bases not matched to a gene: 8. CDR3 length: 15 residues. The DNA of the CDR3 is TGTGCCAGCAGGGCCATGGGGGGGGACACAGATACGCAGTATTTT. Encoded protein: CASRAMGGDTDTQYF.

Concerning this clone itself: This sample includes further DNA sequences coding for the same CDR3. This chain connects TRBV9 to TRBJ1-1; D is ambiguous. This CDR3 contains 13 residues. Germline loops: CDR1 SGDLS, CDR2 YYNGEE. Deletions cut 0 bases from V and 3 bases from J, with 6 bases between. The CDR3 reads CASSVVVDTEAFF. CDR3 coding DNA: TGTGCCAGCAGCGTAGTAGTTGACACTGAAGCTTTCTTT.

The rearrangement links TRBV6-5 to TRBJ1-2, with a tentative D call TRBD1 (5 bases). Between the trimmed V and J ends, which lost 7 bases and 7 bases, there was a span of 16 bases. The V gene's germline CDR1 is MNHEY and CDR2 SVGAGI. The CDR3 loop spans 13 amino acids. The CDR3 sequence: CASNTGPYPGYTF. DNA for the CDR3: TGTGCCAGCAACACGGGACCCTATCCTGGCTACACCTTC.

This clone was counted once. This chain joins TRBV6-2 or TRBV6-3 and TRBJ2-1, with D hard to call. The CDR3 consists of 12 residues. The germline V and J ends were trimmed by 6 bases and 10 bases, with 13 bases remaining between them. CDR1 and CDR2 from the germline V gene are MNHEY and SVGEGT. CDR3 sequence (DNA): TGTGCCAGCAGCCAGGAGTTTAGGGAGCAGTTCTTC. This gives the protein CASSQEFREQFF.

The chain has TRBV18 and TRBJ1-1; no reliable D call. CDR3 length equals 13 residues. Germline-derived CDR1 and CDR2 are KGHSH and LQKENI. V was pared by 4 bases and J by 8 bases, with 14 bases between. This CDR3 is CASSLDRGPEAFF. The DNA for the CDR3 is TGTGCCAGCTCACTGGACCGAGGCCCAGAAGCTTTCTTT.

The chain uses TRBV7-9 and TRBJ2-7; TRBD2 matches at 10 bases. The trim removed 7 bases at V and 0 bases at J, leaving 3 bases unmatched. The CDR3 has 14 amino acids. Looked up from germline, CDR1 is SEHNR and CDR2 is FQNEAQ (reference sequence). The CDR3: CASTWTSGSYEQYF. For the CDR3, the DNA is TGTGCCAGCACCTGGACTAGCGGCTCCTACGAGCAGTACTTC.

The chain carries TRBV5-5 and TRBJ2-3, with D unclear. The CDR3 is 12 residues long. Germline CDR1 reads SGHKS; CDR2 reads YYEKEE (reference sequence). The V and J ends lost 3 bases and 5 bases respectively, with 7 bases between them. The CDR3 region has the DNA TGTGCCAGCAGCTGGAACGGAGATACGCAGTATTTT. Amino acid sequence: CASSWNGDTQYF.

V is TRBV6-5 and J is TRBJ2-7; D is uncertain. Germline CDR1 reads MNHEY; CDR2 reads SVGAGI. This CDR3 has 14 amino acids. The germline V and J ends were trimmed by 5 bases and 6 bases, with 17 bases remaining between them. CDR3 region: CASSNIDTVGEQYF. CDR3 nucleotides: TGTGCCAGCAGTAATATCGACACGGTGGGCGAGCAGTACTTC.

CDR3 nucleotide sequence: TGTGCCAGCAGTCTCTCGGGCTCCGTTGAAAAACTGTTTTTT. Translated, it gives CASSLSGSVEKLFF. The chain uses TRBV3-1 (or the pseudogene TRBV3-2) and TRBJ1-4; D unclear. Per the germline V gene, CDR1 is LGHDT and CDR2 is YNNKEL (reference sequence). Between the trimmed V and J ends, which lost 6 bases and 7 bases, there was a span of 15 bases. The CDR3 is 14 residues long.